The following is a TCR beta chain sequence with its context. This clone's antigen is unknown. The input lacks base qualities; no much larger clone sits a single base away. This entry belongs to a study of shared clonotypes between healthy human individuals (TCRdb year 2020). Concerning the study at large: The cohort comprised a couple of women and a few men aged 18 to 49 years. For each donor, three plates each were used for CD4 naive and CD4 memory, two plates were used for CD8 naive, and one plate was used for CD8 memory. The study deeply sequenced blood TCR repertoires of about five healthy adults to estimate repertoire size and the extent of clonotype sharing between individuals. Libraries were prepared and TCR repertoires were sequenced by different laboratories using diverse techniques, in order to increase sequencing depth and limit assay-specific biases. Each donor's leukapheresis produced roughly between roughly 0.9 and 8.9 billion PBMCs. The research as a whole found: Incomplete sequencing was indicated by rarefaction of sorted-subset datasets, despite the large sequencing depth. The genetic and exposure-history diversity represented was limited by the small number of donors. Larger estimated clonotype richness was generally found for naive subsets than for memory subsets. Based on pairwise subsampling, the degree of clonotype sharing among donors was expected to be affected by sequencing depth. Clonotypes shared by all four sorted-subset donors showed higher generation probabilities than non-shared clonotypes. Sampling was limited to blood, and TCR repertoires in tissue likely differ from TCR repertoires in blood. Across a handful of donors, about 5% of naive CD4, around 3.3% of naive CD8, approximately 2.5% of memory CD4, and about 0.4% of memory CD8 clonotypes were shared.

Using the deep immunoSEQ assay, TCR CDR3 regions were amplified from genomic DNA by multiplex PCR. For each cell subset, the extracted genomic DNA was distributed evenly across all wells of several immunoSEQ 96-well plates, and each plate served as one replicate. Each replicate PCR for sorted subsets received roughly 0.2 ug genomic DNA, equal to about 30,000 T cell genomes. Purified libraries were quantified with a Qubit 3.0 fluorometer, sized on a Bioanalyzer 2100, and re-quantified with the KAPA Library Quantification kit. Every immunoSEQ 96-well plate was sequenced on a separate single-read 150-cycle Illumina NextSeq 550 flow cell. Concerning the study's data processing: The immunoSEQ output contained only junctional sequences without quality scores, so filtering could not match that applied to full-length reads. Sequences were annotated with PyIR, a Python wrapper for IgBLAST v1.9, using IMGT germline references to assign V/J genes and CDR3. Reads with weak V/J assignments (E-value above 1e-6), missing CDR3, stop codons, out-of-frame junctions, or ambiguous translated residues were removed. V3J clonotypes were defined by identical inferred V gene, J gene, and CDR3 amino acid sequence. To compute the percentage overlap between repertoires, the number of shared unique clonotypes was divided by the size of the smaller repertoire. Richness of each repertoire was evaluated using RTK rarefaction, the Chao1 estimator, and Recon v2.1 estimates of unobserved clonotypes. For all TCRbeta clonotypes obtained by the gDNA method from several donors, generation probabilities were computed with OLGA. The immuneACCESS repertoire file appears here via TCRdb, limited to in-frame rearrangements. These files lack a portion of the clones; in checked studies, under half of the deficit traces to unresolved V genes, and the cause of the others is not known. V and J calls and clone size come straight from that table; D and trimming were deduced from the DNA. The sample table holds 1.5 million to 2.5 million clones, of which approximately 95% were seen once. The ten biggest clones cover approximately 1% of the sample.

Including cysteine and phenylalanine, the CDR3 has 15 amino acids. The CDR3 DNA has 45 bases and is translated from base 1. V is shortened by 3 bases, J by 0 bases, and the region joining them spans 6 bases. CDR1 MRHNA and CDR2 SNTAGT are derived from the germline V gene. For the CD8 naive samples, CD45RO-negative cells were positively selected for CCR7, yielding a CD45RA+CCR7+ population from which TemRA cells were excluded. The donors were healthy, HIV-negative adults who had no recently reported acute infections or vaccinations. Every donor was a Caucasian adult residing in Nashville, Tennessee, USA. Blood was obtained by leukapheresis, after which PBMCs were separated by Ficoll-Histopaque density gradient centrifugation and cryopreserved in liquid nitrogen vapor phase. Purity and quantity of every magnetically sorted T cell population were checked by analytical flow cytometry. Each sorted fraction had its genomic DNA isolated and then quantified by UV absorbance on a Nanodrop 2000c.

Sequencing was done on a sample of naive CD8+ T cells sorted from blood. The cell subset or site label corresponds to: CD45RA+CCR7+. The chain uses TRBV6-4 and TRBJ1-6; confidence is insufficient to name the D gene. The clonotype was recovered from a man aged 18 to 30 in good health. The DNA sequence is TGTGCCAGCAGTGAGACGCTCTCCTATAATTCACCCCTCCACTTT. This encodes CASSETLSYNSPLHF.